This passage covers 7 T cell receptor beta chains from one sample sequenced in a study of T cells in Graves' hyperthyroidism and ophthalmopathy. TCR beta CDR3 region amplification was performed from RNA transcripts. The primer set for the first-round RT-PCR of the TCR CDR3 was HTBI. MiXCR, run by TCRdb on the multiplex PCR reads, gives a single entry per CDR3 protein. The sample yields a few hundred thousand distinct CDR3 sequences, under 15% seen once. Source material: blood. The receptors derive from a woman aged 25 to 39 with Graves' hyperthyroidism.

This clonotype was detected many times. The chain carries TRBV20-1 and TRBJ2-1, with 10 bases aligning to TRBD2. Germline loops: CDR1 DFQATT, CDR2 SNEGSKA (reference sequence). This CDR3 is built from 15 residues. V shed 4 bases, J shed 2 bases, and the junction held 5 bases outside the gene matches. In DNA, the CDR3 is TGCAGTGCTACCAGGACTAGCGGAACCTACAATGAGCAGTTCTTC. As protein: CSATRTSGTYNEQFF.

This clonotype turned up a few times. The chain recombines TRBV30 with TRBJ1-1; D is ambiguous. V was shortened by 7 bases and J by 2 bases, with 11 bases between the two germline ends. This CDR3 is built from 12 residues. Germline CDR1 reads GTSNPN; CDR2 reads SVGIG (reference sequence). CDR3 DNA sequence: TGTGCCTTGACAAACTTCAACACTGAAGCTTTCTTT. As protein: CALTNFNTEAFF. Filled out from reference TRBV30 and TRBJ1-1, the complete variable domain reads SQTIHQWPATLVQPVGSPLSLECTVEGTSNPNLYWYRQAAGRGLQLLFYSVGIGQISSEVPQNLSASRPQDRQFILSSKKLLLSDSGFYLCALTNFNTEAFFGQGTRLTVV.

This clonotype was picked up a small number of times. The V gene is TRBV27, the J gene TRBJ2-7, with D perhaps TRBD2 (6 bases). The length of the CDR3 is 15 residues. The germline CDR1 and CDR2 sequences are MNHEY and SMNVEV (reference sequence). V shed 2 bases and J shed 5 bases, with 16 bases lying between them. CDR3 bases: TGTGCCAGCAGTTTAGGGGGGAGACGGTCGGACGAGCAGTACTTC. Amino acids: CASSLGGRRSDEQYF.

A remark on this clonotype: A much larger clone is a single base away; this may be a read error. CDR3 DNA: TGTGCCTGGAGTCCGAGGGCATTCGATGAGCAGTTCTTC. Amino acids: CAWSPRAFDEQFF. The rearrangement links TRBV30 to TRBJ2-1; TRBD2 might be the D (5 bases). Germline V gives CDR1 GTSNPN, CDR2 SVGIG (reference sequence). Trimming took 2 bases from V and 8 from J, leaving 13 bases between them. The CDR3 covers 13 residues. The full variable domain, its missing parts supplied by reference TRBV30 and TRBJ2-1, is SQTIHQWPATLVQPVGSPLSLECTVEGTSNPNLYWYRQAAGRGLQLLFYSVGIGQISSEVPQNLSASRPQDRQFILSSKKLLLSDSGFYLCAWSPRAFDEQFFGPGTRLTVL.

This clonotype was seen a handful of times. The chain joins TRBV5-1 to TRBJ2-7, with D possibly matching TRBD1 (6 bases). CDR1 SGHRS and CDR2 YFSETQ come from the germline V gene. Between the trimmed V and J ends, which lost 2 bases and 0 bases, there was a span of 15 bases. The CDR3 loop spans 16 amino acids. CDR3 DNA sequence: TGCGCCAGCAGCTTTTCCCCGGGACAAAGCTCCTACGAGCAGTACTTC. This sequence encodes CASSFSPGQSSYEQYF.

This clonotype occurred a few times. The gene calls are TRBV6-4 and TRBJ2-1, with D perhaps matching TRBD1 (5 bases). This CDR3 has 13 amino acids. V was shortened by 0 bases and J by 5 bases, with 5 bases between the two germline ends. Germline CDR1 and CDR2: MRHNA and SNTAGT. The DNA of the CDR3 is TGTGCCAGCAGTGACTCGGGGCACAATGAGCAGTTCTTC. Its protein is CASSDSGHNEQFF.

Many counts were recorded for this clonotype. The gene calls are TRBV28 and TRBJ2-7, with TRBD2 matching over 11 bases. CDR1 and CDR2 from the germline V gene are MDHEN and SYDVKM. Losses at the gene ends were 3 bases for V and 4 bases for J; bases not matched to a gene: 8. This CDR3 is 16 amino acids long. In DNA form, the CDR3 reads TGTGCCAGCAGTTTTTCACTAGCGGGAGAAAAATACGAGCAGTACTTC. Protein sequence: CASSFSLAGEKYEQYF.